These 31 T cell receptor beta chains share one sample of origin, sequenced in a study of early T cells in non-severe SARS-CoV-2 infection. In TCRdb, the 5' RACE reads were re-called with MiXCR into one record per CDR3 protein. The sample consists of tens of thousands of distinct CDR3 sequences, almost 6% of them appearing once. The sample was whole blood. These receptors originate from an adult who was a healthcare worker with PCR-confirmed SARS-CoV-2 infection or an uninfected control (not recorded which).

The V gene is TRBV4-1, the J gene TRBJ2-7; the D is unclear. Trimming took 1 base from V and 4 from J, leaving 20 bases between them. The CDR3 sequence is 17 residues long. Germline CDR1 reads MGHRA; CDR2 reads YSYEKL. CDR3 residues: CASSQAGFGSYLYEQYF. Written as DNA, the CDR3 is TGCGCCAGCAGCCAAGCTGGTTTCGGGTCCTACTTATACGAGCAGTACTTC.

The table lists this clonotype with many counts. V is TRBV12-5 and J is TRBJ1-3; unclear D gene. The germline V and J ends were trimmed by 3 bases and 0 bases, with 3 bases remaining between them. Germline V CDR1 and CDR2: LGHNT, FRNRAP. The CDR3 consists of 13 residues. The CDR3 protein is CASGFISGNTIYF. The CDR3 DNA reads TGTGCTAGTGGTTTTATCTCTGGAAACACCATATATTTT.

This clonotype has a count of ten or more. This chain's CDR3 is CSARRGGNEQFF. CDR3 nucleotides: TGCAGCGCCCGCAGGGGCGGAAATGAGCAGTTCTTC. The V call is TRBV29-1, the J call TRBJ2-1; tentatively, D is TRBD1 (6 bases). From germline, CDR1 is SQVTM and CDR2 ANQGSEA. Trimming shortened V by 7 bases and J by 7 bases, and 14 bases separated the two germline ends. This CDR3 contains 12 residues.

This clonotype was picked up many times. The CDR3 sequence: CASSEIEPAVYNEQFF. For the CDR3, the DNA is TGTGCCAGCAGTGAAATAGAACCCGCGGTCTACAATGAGCAGTTCTTC. The chain couples TRBV6-1 to TRBJ2-1, with D uncertain. Germline V gene lookup returns CDR1 MNHNS and CDR2 SASEGT. There are 16 residues in the CDR3. The V end lost 2 bases, the J end lost 3 bases, and 14 bases lay between the germline ends.

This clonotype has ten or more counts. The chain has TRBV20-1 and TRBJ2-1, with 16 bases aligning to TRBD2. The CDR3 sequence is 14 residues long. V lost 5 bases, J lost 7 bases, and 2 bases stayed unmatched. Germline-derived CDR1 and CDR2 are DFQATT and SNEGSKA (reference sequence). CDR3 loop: CSAPGLAGGNEQFF. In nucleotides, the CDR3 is TGCAGTGCTCCGGGACTAGCGGGAGGGAATGAGCAGTTCTTC.

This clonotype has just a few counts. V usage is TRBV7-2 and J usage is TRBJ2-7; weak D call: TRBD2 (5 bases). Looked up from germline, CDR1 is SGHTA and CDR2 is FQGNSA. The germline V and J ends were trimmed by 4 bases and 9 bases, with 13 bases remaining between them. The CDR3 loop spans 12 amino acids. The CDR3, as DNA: TGTGCCAGCAGCTCGCCCCCGGGGAGGCAGTACTTC. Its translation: CASSSPPGRQYF.

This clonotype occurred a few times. The DNA of the CDR3 is TGCAGTGCCCGGCCCGCAGGTGGGGAAAAACTGTTTTTT. This codes for CSARPAGGEKLFF. V gene TRBV20-1 combines with J gene TRBJ1-4; D is ambiguous. Germline CDR1 and CDR2: DFQATT and SNEGSKA (reference sequence). This CDR3 has 13 amino acids. Between the trimmed V and J ends, which lost 6 bases and 8 bases, there was a span of 16 bases.

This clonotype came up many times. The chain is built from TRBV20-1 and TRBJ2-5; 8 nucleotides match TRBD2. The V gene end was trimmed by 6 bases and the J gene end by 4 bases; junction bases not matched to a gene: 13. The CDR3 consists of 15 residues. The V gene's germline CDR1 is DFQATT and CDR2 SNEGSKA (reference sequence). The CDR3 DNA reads TGCAGTGCAAAAAAGGGAGCGGGGGTGACAGAGACCCAGTACTTC. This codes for CSAKKGAGVTETQYF.

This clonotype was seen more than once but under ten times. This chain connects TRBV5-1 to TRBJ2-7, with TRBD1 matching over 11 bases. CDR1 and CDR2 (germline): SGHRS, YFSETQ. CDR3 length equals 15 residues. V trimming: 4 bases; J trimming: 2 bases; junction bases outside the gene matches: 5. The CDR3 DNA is TGCGCCAGCAGCCCCGGGACAGGGGGGCCCTACGAGCAGTACTTC. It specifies CASSPGTGGPYEQYF. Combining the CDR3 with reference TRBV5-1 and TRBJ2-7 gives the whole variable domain KAGVTQTPRYLIKTRGQQVTLSCSPISGHRSVSWYQQTPGQGLQFLFEYFSETQRNKGNFPGRFSGRQFSNSRSEMNVSTLELGDSALYLCASSPGTGGPYEQYFGPGTRLTVT.

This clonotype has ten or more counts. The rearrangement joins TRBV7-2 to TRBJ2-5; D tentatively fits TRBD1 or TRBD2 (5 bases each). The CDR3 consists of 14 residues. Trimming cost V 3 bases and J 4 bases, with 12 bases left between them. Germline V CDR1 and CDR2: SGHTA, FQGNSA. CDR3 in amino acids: CASSLVRGRETQYF. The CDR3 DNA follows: TGTGCCAGCAGCTTGGTACGGGGCCGAGAGACCCAGTACTTC.

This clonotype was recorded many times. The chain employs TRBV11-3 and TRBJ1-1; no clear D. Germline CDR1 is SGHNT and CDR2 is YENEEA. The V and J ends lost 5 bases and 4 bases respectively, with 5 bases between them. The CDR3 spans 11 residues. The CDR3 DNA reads TGTGCCAGCAGCCACGGCACTGAAGCTTTCTTT. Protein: CASSHGTEAFF.

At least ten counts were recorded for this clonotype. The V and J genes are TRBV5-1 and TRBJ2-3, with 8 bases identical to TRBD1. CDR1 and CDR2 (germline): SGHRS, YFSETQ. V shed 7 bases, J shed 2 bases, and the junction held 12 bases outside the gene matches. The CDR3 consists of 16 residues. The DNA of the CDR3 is TGCGCCAGCTTTACCGGGACAGGCCTGCCCACAGATACGCAGTATTTT. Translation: CASFTGTGLPTDTQYF.

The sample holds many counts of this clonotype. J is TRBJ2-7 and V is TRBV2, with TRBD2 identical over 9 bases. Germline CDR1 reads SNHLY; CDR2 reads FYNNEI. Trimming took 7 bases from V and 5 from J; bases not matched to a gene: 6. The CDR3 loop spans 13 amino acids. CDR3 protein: CASMAGGGHEQYF. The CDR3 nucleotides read TGTGCCAGCATGGCGGGAGGGGGACACGAGCAGTACTTC.

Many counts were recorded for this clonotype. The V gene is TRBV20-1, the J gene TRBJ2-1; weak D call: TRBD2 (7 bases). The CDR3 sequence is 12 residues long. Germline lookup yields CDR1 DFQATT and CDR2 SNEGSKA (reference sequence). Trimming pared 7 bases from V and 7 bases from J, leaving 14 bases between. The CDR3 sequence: CSVGGQSNEQFF. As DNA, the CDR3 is TGCAGTGTCGGGGGGCAAAGTAATGAGCAGTTCTTC.

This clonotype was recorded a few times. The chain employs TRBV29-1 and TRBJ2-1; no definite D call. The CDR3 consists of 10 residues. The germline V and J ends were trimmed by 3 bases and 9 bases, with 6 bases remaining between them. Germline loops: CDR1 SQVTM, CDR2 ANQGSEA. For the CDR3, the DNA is TGCAGCGTTGAGGAAAGTGAGCAGTTCTTC. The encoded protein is CSVEESEQFF.

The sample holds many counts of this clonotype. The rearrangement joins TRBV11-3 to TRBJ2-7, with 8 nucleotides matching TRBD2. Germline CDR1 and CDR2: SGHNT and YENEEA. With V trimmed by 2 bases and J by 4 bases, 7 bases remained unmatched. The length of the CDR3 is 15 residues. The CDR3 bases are TGTGCCAGCAGCTTAACAAGCGGGAGCCGGTACGAGCAGTACTTC. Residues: CASSLTSGSRYEQYF. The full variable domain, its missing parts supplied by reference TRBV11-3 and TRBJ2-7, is EAGVVQSPRYKIIEKKQPVAFWCNPISGHNTLYWYLQNLGQGPELLIRYENEEAVDDSQLPKDRFSAERLKGVDSTLKIQPAELGDSAVYLCASSLTSGSRYEQYFGPGTRLTVT.

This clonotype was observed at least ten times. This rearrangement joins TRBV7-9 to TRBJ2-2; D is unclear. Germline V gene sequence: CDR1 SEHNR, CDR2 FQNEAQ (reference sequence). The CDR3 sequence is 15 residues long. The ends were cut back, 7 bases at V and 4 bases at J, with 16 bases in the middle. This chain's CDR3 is CASTPREATTGELFF. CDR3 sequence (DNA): TGTGCCAGCACCCCTAGAGAAGCAACCACCGGGGAGCTGTTTTTT.

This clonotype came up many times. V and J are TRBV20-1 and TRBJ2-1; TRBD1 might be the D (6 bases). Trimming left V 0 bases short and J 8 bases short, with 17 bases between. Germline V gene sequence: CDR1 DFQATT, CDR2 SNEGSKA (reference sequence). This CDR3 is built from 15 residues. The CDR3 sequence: CSARDLGMGHYEQFF. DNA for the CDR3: TGCAGTGCTAGAGATCTTGGGATGGGACATTATGAGCAGTTCTTC.

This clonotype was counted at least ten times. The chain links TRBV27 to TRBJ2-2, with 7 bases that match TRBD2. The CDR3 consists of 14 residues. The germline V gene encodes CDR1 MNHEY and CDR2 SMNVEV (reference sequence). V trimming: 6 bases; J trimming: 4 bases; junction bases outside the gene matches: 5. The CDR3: CASSRERGTGELFF. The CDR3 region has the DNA TGTGCCAGCAGCCGCGAGCGGGGCACCGGGGAGCTGTTTTTT.

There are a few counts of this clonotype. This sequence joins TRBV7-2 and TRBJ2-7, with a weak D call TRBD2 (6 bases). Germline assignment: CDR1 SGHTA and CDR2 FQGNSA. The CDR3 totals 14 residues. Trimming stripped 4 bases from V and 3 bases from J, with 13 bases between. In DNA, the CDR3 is TGTGCCAGCAGCTCCGGGACTCGCCTCTACGAGCAGTACTTC. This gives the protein CASSSGTRLYEQYF.

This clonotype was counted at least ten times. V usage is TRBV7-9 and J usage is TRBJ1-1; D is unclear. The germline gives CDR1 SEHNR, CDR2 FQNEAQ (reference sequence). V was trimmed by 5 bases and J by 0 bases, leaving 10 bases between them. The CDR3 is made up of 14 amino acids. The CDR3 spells CASSKEDVNTEAFF. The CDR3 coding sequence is TGTGCCAGCAGCAAAGAGGACGTGAACACTGAAGCTTTCTTT.

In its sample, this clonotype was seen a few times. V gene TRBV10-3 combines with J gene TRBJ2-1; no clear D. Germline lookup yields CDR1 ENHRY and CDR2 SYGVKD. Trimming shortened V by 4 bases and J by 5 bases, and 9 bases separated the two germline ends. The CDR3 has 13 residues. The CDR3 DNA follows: TGTGCCATCAGTGGAACGGCGGACAATGAGCAGTTCTTC. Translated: CAISGTADNEQFF.

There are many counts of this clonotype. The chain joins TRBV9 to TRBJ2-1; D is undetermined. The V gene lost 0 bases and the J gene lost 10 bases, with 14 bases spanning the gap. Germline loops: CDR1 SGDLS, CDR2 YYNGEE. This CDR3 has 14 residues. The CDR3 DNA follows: TGTGCCAGCAGCGTAGGCCATGGGCCTCTCGAGCAGTTCTTC. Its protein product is CASSVGHGPLEQFF.

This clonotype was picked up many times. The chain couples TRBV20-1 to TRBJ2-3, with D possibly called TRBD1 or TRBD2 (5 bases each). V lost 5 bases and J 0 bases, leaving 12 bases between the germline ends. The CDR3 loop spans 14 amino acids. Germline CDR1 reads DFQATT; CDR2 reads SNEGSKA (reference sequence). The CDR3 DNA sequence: TGCAGTGCTCTCCGGGACGGTAGCACAGATACGCAGTATTTT. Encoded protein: CSALRDGSTDTQYF.

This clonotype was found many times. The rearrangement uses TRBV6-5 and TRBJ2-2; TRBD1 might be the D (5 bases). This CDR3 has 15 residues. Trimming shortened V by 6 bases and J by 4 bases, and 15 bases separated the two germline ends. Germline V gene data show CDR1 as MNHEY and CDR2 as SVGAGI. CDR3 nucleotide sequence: TGTGCCAGCAGATCCGGCAGGGTATTCACCGGGGAGCTGTTTTTT. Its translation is CASRSGRVFTGELFF.

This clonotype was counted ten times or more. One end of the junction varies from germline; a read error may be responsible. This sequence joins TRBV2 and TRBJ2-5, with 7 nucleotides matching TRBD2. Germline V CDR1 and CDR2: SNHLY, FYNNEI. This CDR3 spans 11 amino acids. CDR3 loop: CASSESERDPF. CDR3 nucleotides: TGTGCCAGCAGTGAATCCGAGCGGGACCCCTTC.

The CDR3 bases are TGTGCCAGCTCCGACAAGGGACAGGGCGGCATAGCGGGGGCCAACGTCCTGACTTTC. This gives the protein CASSDKGQGGIAGANVLTF. The genes are TRBV18 and TRBJ2-6; TRBD1 aligns across 9 bases. The CDR3 covers 19 residues. The V segment lost 6 bases and the J segment 4 bases; nucleotides outside the gene matches: 16. CDR1 is KGHSH and CDR2 is LQKENI in the germline V gene.

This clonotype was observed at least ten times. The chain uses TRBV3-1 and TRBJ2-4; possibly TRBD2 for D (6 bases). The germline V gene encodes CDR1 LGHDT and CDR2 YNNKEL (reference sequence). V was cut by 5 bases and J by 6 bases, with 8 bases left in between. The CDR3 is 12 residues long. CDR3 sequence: CASSILANIQYF. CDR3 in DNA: TGTGCCAGCAGCATACTAGCAAACATTCAGTACTTC.

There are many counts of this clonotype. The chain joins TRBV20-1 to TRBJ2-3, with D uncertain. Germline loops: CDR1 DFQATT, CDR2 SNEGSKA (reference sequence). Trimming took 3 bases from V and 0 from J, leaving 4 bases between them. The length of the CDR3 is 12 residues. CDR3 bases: TGCAGTGCTAGGGGGAGCACAGATACGCAGTATTTT. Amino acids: CSARGSTDTQYF.

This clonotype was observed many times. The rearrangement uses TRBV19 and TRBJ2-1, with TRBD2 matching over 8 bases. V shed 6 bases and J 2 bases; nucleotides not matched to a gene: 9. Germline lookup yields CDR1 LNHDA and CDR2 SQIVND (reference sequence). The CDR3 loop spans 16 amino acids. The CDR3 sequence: CASSLSGMSPYNEQFF. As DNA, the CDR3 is TGTGCCAGTAGCCTTAGCGGGATGAGCCCCTACAATGAGCAGTTCTTC.

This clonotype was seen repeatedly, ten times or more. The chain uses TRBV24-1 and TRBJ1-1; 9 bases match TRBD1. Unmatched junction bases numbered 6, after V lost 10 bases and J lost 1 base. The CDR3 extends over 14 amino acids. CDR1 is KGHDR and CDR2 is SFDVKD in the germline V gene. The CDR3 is CATQPGQGNTEAFF. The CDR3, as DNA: TGTGCCACGCAACCGGGACAGGGGAACACTGAAGCTTTCTTT.